A selection of T cell receptor beta chains follows, all from one sample in a study of cytomegalovirus exposure and HLA in healthy donors. Sequencing used immunoSEQ multiplex PCR; TCRdb keeps in-frame clones, though not all of them. The sample lists 210,000 or so clones; 70% to 85% were seen once. The sequencing input was PBMCs. Receptor source: a girl aged 2 to 10 in good health and CMV-seronegative. CDR3s include the opening cysteine and the closing phenylalanine or tryptophan. The D gene is left open where the match is weak. Size values are once, few and many counts, or a class for expanded clones, and some rows have none.

j_call: TRBJ2-7
d_call: .
v_call: TRBV5-6
clone_size: .
cdr3_aa: CASSSSMSGYEQYF
cdr3_nt: TGTGCCAGCAGCTCCAGCATGTCAGGGTACGAGCAGTACTTC

j_call: TRBJ1-2
d_call: TRBD1
v_call: TRBV19
clone_size: .
cdr3_aa: CASLGQGGGYTF
cdr3_nt: TGTGCCAGTTTAGGACAGGGCGGTGGCTACACCTTC

j_call: TRBJ2-1
d_call: TRBD1
v_call: TRBV25-1
clone_size: .
cdr3_aa: CASEWTGGNEQFF
cdr3_nt: TGTGCCAGCGAATGGACAGGTGGCAATGAGCAGTTCTTC

j_call: TRBJ2-7
d_call: .
v_call: TRBV15
clone_size: .
cdr3_aa: CATSVNLEGYEQYF
cdr3_nt: TGTGCCACCAGCGTTAACCTCGAGGGTTACGAGCAGTACTTC

j_call: TRBJ1-4
d_call: .
v_call: TRBV19
clone_size: .
cdr3_aa: CATHGGGNEKLFF
cdr3_nt: TGTGCCACCCACGGGGGGGGTAACGAAAAACTGTTTTTT

j_call: TRBJ1-4
d_call: TRBD1
v_call: TRBV6-1
clone_size: .
cdr3_aa: CASSDRIRAGGGKLFF
cdr3_nt: TGTGCCAGCAGTGATCGGATTCGGGCAGGGGGCGGAAAACTGTTTTTT

j_call: TRBJ1-1
d_call: .
v_call: TRBV6-5
clone_size: few
cdr3_aa: CASSFNEMNTEAFF
cdr3_nt: TGTGCCAGCAGTTTCAATGAGATGAACACTGAAGCTTTCTTT

j_call: TRBJ2-2
d_call: .
v_call: TRBV9
clone_size: .
cdr3_aa: CASSGRDGRNTGELFF
cdr3_nt: TGTGCCAGCAGCGGGCGGGACGGCCGGAACACCGGGGAGCTGTTTTTT

j_call: TRBJ2-5
d_call: TRBD1
v_call: TRBV4-1
clone_size: .
cdr3_aa: CASSQDPQGDQETQYF
cdr3_nt: TGCGCCAGCAGCCAAGACCCACAGGGGGACCAAGAGACCCAGTACTTC

j_call: TRBJ2-7
d_call: TRBD2
v_call: TRBV7-9
clone_size: .
cdr3_aa: CASSRIGTSVEEQYF
cdr3_nt: TGTGCCAGCAGCCGGATTGGGACTAGCGTAGAGGAGCAGTACTTC

j_call: TRBJ1-4
d_call: .
v_call: TRBV30
clone_size: .
cdr3_aa: CAWSDFLPGEKLFF
cdr3_nt: TGTGCCTGGAGTGATTTCCTCCCGGGTGAAAAACTGTTTTTT

j_call: TRBJ2-7
d_call: TRBD2
v_call: TRBV25-1
clone_size: once
cdr3_aa: CASSEYITSGNEQYF
cdr3_nt: TGTGCCAGCAGTGAATATATAACTAGCGGGAACGAGCAGTACTTC

j_call: TRBJ1-6
d_call: TRBD1
v_call: TRBV7-9
clone_size: .
cdr3_aa: CASSLGQGELSPLHF
cdr3_nt: TGTGCCAGCAGCTTAGGGCAGGGGGAGCTGTCACCCCTCCACTTT

j_call: TRBJ1-1
d_call: .
v_call: TRBV6-6
clone_size: .
cdr3_aa: CASSPFRELGTEAFF
cdr3_nt: TGTGCCAGCAGTCCCTTTAGGGAGCTGGGCACTGAAGCTTTCTTT

j_call: TRBJ2-3
d_call: TRBD1
v_call: TRBV5-6
clone_size: .
cdr3_aa: CASSAHRGDTQYF
cdr3_nt: TGTGCCAGCAGCGCCCACAGGGGAGATACGCAGTATTTT

j_call: TRBJ2-1
d_call: .
v_call: TRBV6-1
clone_size: few
cdr3_aa: CASSEGRWNEQFF
cdr3_nt: TGTGCCAGCAGTGAAGGGCGGTGGAATGAGCAGTTCTTC

j_call: TRBJ1-2
d_call: .
v_call: TRBV6-1
clone_size: .
cdr3_aa: CASSEDLAIGYTF
cdr3_nt: TGTGCCAGCAGTGAAGATTTGGCCATTGGCTACACCTTC

j_call: TRBJ1-4
d_call: .
v_call: TRBV6-6
clone_size: .
cdr3_aa: CASSYGTGRENEKLFF
cdr3_nt: TGTGCCAGCAGTTACGGTACAGGGAGAGAAAATGAAAAACTGTTTTTT

j_call: TRBJ2-1
d_call: TRBD1
v_call: TRBV27
clone_size: once
cdr3_aa: CASSLRQGVRSYNEQFF
cdr3_nt: TGTGCCAGCAGTCTAAGACAGGGTGTAAGGTCCTACAATGAGCAGTTCTTC

j_call: TRBJ2-7
d_call: .
v_call: TRBV7-9
clone_size: .
cdr3_aa: CASSLGRRNEQYF
cdr3_nt: TGTGCCAGCAGCTTGGGGCGACGCAACGAGCAGTACTTC